This T cell receptor (beta chain) was recovered during a study of blood T cell repertoires in COVID-19. On the study more broadly: Nucleic acid was either cDNA or gDNA, and it came from T cells, B-cell-depleted T cells, or PBMCs.

The assay was immunoSEQ multiplex PCR, and TCRdb's table has in-frame clones only and misses some. The repertoire has approximately 260,000 clones, almost 90% of them found once; the top ten carry 2% to 2.5%. A single count supports this clone. Patients in Seattle were enrolled during active infection, then followed longitudinally. The ends lost 1 base at V and 3 bases at J; junction bases unmatched: 3. This CDR3 is 16 amino acids long. In germline, CDR1 is SGHRS, CDR2 YFSETQ. This chain joins TRBV5-1 and TRBJ2-1; 11 bases map to TRBD1. The sequence came from a woman in her sixties with COVID-19, enrolled during active disease. Sequences were obtained from peripheral blood. DNA of the CDR3: TGCGCCAGCAGCTTGAGGGGACAGGGGGTCTACAATGAGCAGTTCTTC. Translated: CASSLRGQGVYNEQFF.